This T cell receptor beta chain is drawn from a study of blood T cell repertoires in COVID-19. For the study at large: T cells, B-cell-depleted T cells, or PBMCs supplied cDNA or gDNA.

Study processing details: Amplification from reference gene primers served as the basis for estimated nucleated cell counts. This table comes from immunoSEQ multiplex PCR, and its TCRdb copy is limited to in-frame clones, with some not included. For V, J and clone size, that table is used; D and trimming come from the DNA. The sample contains fewer than 250,000 clones, 86% of which appear only once. Looked up from germline, CDR1 is SGHDT and CDR2 is YYEEEE. The CDR3 covers 15 residues. Unmatched junction bases numbered 6, after V lost 0 bases and J lost 4 bases. V and J are TRBV5-6 and TRBJ2-7; 8 bases map to TRBD1. Source material: peripheral blood. This TCR was sampled from a woman aged 55 to 70 who had recovered from COVID-19. The CDR3 DNA reads TGTGCCAGCAGCTTGGGTCCCGACAGGGGTTACGAGCAGTACTTC. This codes for CASSLGPDRGYEQYF.